Below, 30 T cell receptor beta chains from the same sample are listed, as sequenced in a study of blood T cell repertoires in COVID-19. The method was immunoSEQ multiplex PCR; TCRdb's version includes in-frame clones alone and lacks a portion of them. The data contain 50,000 to 60,000 clones, 90% of them singletons. The sample was peripheral blood. These receptors originate from a woman aged 80 or over with acute or convalescent COVID-19.

This sequence joins TRBV19 and TRBJ1-5; TRBD1 is a possible D gene (5 bases). Germline-derived CDR1 and CDR2 are LNHDA and SQIVND (reference sequence). The CDR3 covers 15 residues. V was clipped by 5 bases and J by 0 bases, with 11 bases between them. CDR3 bases: TGTGCCAGTAGTTCCCGGGACTATAGCAATCAGCCCCAGCATTTT. Its protein is CASSSRDYSNQPQHF.

The CDR3 DNA reads TGTGCCAGCAGTTACTTATTTGAGCAGTTCTTC. Protein product: CASSYLFEQFF. This chain connects TRBV6-5 to TRBJ2-1; D gene unclear. Germline V gene data show CDR1 as MNHEY and CDR2 as SVGAGI. The CDR3 length is 11 residues. Trimming shortened V by 1 base and J by 9 bases, and 4 bases separated the two germline ends.

This clone is a singleton in its sample. This chain uses TRBV19 with TRBJ2-7, with TRBD1 identical over 10 bases. V was pared by 1 base and J by 2 bases, with 2 bases of the junction left unmatched. The CDR3 sequence is 15 residues long. Germline assignment: CDR1 LNHDA and CDR2 SQIVND (reference sequence). Here the CDR3 DNA reads TGTGCCAGTAGTATAGCCGGGACAGGGGCCTACGAGCAGTACTTC. Protein sequence: CASSIAGTGAYEQYF.

The chain joins TRBV5-1 to TRBJ1-2; D is undetermined. V lost 3 bases and J 8 bases, leaving 14 bases between the germline ends. CDR1 is SGHRS, CDR2 YFSETQ, per germline. This CDR3 has 13 amino acids. The CDR3 region is CASSSVTLEGYTF. The CDR3 bases are TGCGCCAGCAGCTCGGTAACCCTGGAGGGCTACACCTTC.

The chain is built from TRBV18 and TRBJ1-1, with a tentative D call TRBD1 (6 bases). Germline lookup yields CDR1 KGHSH and CDR2 LQKENI. Trimming removed 3 bases from V and 0 bases from J, with 14 bases in between. The length of the CDR3 is 16 residues. The CDR3 reads CASSPGAPQLNTEAFF. DNA for the CDR3: TGTGCCAGCTCACCGGGGGCACCCCAATTGAACACTGAAGCTTTCTTT.

The chain joins TRBV28 to TRBJ1-2, with D uncertain. The germline V gene encodes CDR1 MDHEN and CDR2 SYDVKM. Trimming stripped 1 base from V and 2 bases from J, with 5 bases between. The CDR3 loop spans 13 amino acids. The CDR3 sequence is CASSLLSNYGYTF. The DNA of the CDR3 is TGTGCCAGCAGTTTATTGTCGAACTATGGCTACACCTTC.

This clone appeared once. CDR3 nucleotides: TGTGCCAGCAGCTTAGGGGCTCTTCGGACAGTCGATGGCTACACCTTC. Protein sequence: CASSLGALRTVDGYTF. The chain carries TRBV11-3 and TRBJ1-2; possible D gene TRBD1, 6 bases. CDR1 SGHNT and CDR2 YENEEA come from the germline V gene. The V gene lost 1 base and the J gene lost 6 bases, with 18 bases spanning the gap. The CDR3 runs 16 residues.

The chain uses TRBV7-6 and TRBJ2-3; D may be TRBD2 (5 bases). Per the germline V gene, CDR1 is SGHVS and CDR2 is FNYEAQ. V lost 5 bases to trimming and J lost 1 base, with 13 bases between them. This CDR3 contains 15 residues. The CDR3, as DNA: TGTGCCAGCAGCCCAGTGGGTAGCGGCACAGATACGCAGTATTTT. It encodes CASSPVGSGTDTQYF.

The rearrangement joins TRBV5-8 to TRBJ2-1; no definite D call. The CDR3 covers 17 residues. Trimming removed 2 bases from V and 1 base from J, with 16 bases in between. The germline gives CDR1 SGHTS, CDR2 YDEGEE. The CDR3 DNA follows: TGTGCCAGCAGCTTTCAAGTAGGCCAAGCGTCCTACAATGAGCAGTTCTTC. As protein: CASSFQVGQASYNEQFF.

J is TRBJ2-1 and V is TRBV9, with D possibly TRBD1 on 5 matching bases. This CDR3 region has 15 residues. Trimming stripped 4 bases from V and 5 bases from J, with 16 bases between. Germline CDR1 is SGDLS and CDR2 is YYNGEE. DNA of the CDR3: TGTGCCAGCAGCCCCAGGGTACAAGGTCACAATGAGCAGTTCTTC. This encodes CASSPRVQGHNEQFF.

The chain is built from TRBV19 and TRBJ2-7; weak D call: TRBD1 (6 bases). V was clipped by 6 bases and J by 0 bases, with 18 bases between them. The CDR3 totals 16 residues. Germline V gives CDR1 LNHDA, CDR2 SQIVND (reference sequence). The CDR3 region has the DNA TGTGCCAGTAGCGATAGAGGACAGAAGAGCTCCTACGAGCAGTACTTC. Amino acid sequence: CASSDRGQKSSYEQYF.

The chain links TRBV12-3 or TRBV12-4 to TRBJ2-2; tentatively, D is TRBD2 (5 bases). The V end was cut by 3 bases, the J end by 6 bases, with 8 bases between. The CDR3 consists of 13 residues. The CDR3: CASSLRVSGELFF. The CDR3 DNA is TGTGCCAGCAGTTTGAGGGTATCCGGGGAGCTGTTTTTT.

The chain employs TRBV6-1 and TRBJ1-6; weak D call: TRBD1 (5 bases). Deletions cut 1 base from V and 4 bases from J, with 17 bases between. CDR1 and CDR2 from the germline V gene are MNHNS and SASEGT. The CDR3 length is 18 residues. In nucleotides, the CDR3 is TGTGCCAGCAGTGAAGGGGCCTTCCAGGGAGGGTATAATTCACCCCTCCACTTT. This codes for CASSEGAFQGGYNSPLHF.

V usage is TRBV30 and J usage is TRBJ1-6; D is perhaps TRBD1 (6 bases). CDR1 is GTSNPN and CDR2 is SVGIG in the germline V gene (reference sequence). V lost 8 bases and J lost 7, with 18 bases in between. This CDR3 has 14 residues. In DNA form, the CDR3 reads TGTGCCCAGAGCCAGGGGACACAAAATTCACCCCTCCACTTT. This codes for CAQSQGTQNSPLHF. The full variable domain, with the rest looked up from reference TRBV30 and TRBJ1-6, is SQTIHQWPATLVQPVGSPLSLECTVEGTSNPNLYWYRQAAGRGLQLLFYSVGIGQISSEVPQNLSASRPQDRQFILSSKKLLLSDSGFYLCAQSQGTQNSPLHFGNGTRLTVT.

This chain connects TRBV5-1 to TRBJ2-5, with 7 bases lining up with TRBD1. The V gene end was trimmed by 4 bases and the J gene end by 1 base; junction bases not matched to a gene: 4. The CDR3 totals 14 residues. Germline loops: CDR1 SGHRS, CDR2 YFSETQ. The CDR3 here is CASSPDRVQETQYF. In DNA form, the CDR3 reads TGCGCCAGCAGCCCCGACAGGGTCCAAGAGACCCAGTACTTC. The full variable domain, with the rest looked up from reference TRBV5-1 and TRBJ2-5, is KAGVTQTPRYLIKTRGQQVTLSCSPISGHRSVSWYQQTPGQGLQFLFEYFSETQRNKGNFPGRFSGRQFSNSRSEMNVSTLELGDSALYLCASSPDRVQETQYFGPGTRLLVL.

This chain joins TRBV5-1 and TRBJ1-4; D is undetermined. The CDR3 runs 14 residues. Trimming cost V 4 bases and J 8 bases, with 15 bases left between them. In germline, CDR1 is SGHRS, CDR2 YFSETQ. This CDR3 is CASSPGSSREKLFF. The CDR3 bases are TGCGCCAGCAGCCCGGGGTCCAGCAGAGAAAAACTGTTTTTT.

This sequence joins TRBV19 and TRBJ1-5; TRBD1 agrees at 7 bases. CDR3 length: 14 amino acids. The V gene's germline CDR1 is LNHDA and CDR2 SQIVND (reference sequence). V was clipped by 8 bases and J by 11 bases; unmatched bases: 15. This CDR3 reads CASFGTAQTGSQHF. The CDR3 DNA is TGTGCCAGTTTTGGGACAGCCCAAACCGGGTCCCAGCATTTT.

This clone was observed a single time. This chain connects TRBV7-2 to TRBJ1-5, with 9 bases aligning to TRBD1. Unmatched junction bases numbered 8, after V lost 1 base and J lost 1 base. The CDR3 has 18 residues. Germline CDR1 SGHTA, CDR2 FQGNSA. The CDR3 loop reads CASSLVGGGTGSNQPQHF. The CDR3 bases are TGTGCCAGCAGCTTAGTAGGGGGGGGGACAGGGAGCAATCAGCCCCAGCATTTT.

The chain links TRBV29-1 to TRBJ2-1; no clear D gene. The CDR3 is made up of 15 amino acids. CDR1 is SQVTM, CDR2 ANQGSEA, per germline. The V end lost 5 bases, the J end lost 0 bases, and 14 bases lay between the germline ends. CDR3 nucleotides: TGCAGCGTTAGTCCATTCCTGAGCTCCTACAATGAGCAGTTCTTC. Translation gives CSVSPFLSSYNEQFF.

This rearrangement joins TRBV3-1 (or the pseudogene TRBV3-2) to TRBJ1-5; 7 nucleotides line up with TRBD1. Germline trimming cut 4 bases from V and 3 bases from J; bases unmatched to any gene: 3. Germline assignment: CDR1 LGHDT and CDR2 YNNKEL (reference sequence). The CDR3 consists of 14 residues. CDR3 bases: TGTGCCAGCAGCCGACAGGGACTCAATCAGCCCCAGCATTTT. Encoded protein: CASSRQGLNQPQHF.

The CDR3 bases are TGTGCCAGTGGGGGCAGGGAGTCGAACACTGAAGCTTTCTTT. Protein sequence: CASGGRESNTEAFF. This chain connects TRBV5-8 to TRBJ1-1, with D maybe TRBD1 (6 bases). The germline V and J ends were trimmed by 8 bases and 1 base, with 15 bases remaining between them. This CDR3 comprises 14 residues. Germline CDR1 and CDR2: SGHTS and YDEGEE.

This chain joins TRBV7-9 and TRBJ1-2, with D possibly being TRBD1 (5 bases). Per germline, CDR1 SEHNR and CDR2 FQNEAQ (reference sequence). The CDR3 is 15 residues long. With 1 base removed from V and 2 bases from J, the gap between germline ends came to 11 bases. CDR3: CASSLGGRQNYGYTF. The CDR3 DNA follows: TGTGCCAGCAGCTTAGGGGGGAGGCAGAACTATGGCTACACCTTC.

The genes are TRBV19 and TRBJ2-2; possible D gene TRBD1, 5 bases. The CDR3 is made up of 14 amino acids. Germline V gene data show CDR1 as LNHDA and CDR2 as SQIVND (reference sequence). The CDR3 loop is CAEAQLGPTGELFF. The CDR3 DNA sequence: TGTGCTGAGGCCCAGTTGGGGCCCACCGGGGAGCTGTTTTTT.

The rearrangement links TRBV18 to TRBJ1-2, with D maybe TRBD1 (5 bases). The germline gives CDR1 KGHSH, CDR2 LQKENI. The CDR3 contains 13 residues. Trimming took off 8 bases at V and 1 base at J, with 11 bases between the two ends. The CDR3 bases are TGTGCCAGCATGTTGCAGGGTAACTATGGCTACACCTTC. This encodes CASMLQGNYGYTF. The entire variable domain, with the rest obtained from reference TRBV18 and TRBJ1-2, is as follows: NAGVMQNPRHLVRRRGQEARLRCSPMKGHSHVYWYRQLPEEGLKFMVYLQKENIIDESGMPKERFSAEFPKEGPSILRIQQVVRGDSAAYFCASMLQGNYGYTFGSGTRLTVV.

The rearrangement joins TRBV27 to TRBJ2-4; perhaps TRBD1 as D (6 bases). Germline assignment: CDR1 MNHEY and CDR2 SMNVEV (reference sequence). The V gene lost 2 bases and the J gene lost 1 base, with 12 bases spanning the gap. This CDR3 comprises 16 residues. In nucleotides, the CDR3 is TGTGCCAGCAGTTTACTCCCTACAGGGGCCAAAAACATTCAGTACTTC. It translates to CASSLLPTGAKNIQYF.

The chain recombines TRBV27 with TRBJ1-5; 7 bases match TRBD1. Germline lookup yields CDR1 MNHEY and CDR2 SMNVEV (reference sequence). The trim removed 2 bases at V and 7 bases at J, leaving 11 bases unmatched. The CDR3 runs to 16 residues. The CDR3 region is CASSLSTRRGRQPQHF. CDR3 bases: TGTGCCAGCAGTTTAAGTACCAGGAGGGGGCGGCAGCCCCAGCATTTT.

The V and J genes are TRBV19 and TRBJ2-7; 7 nucleotides match TRBD2. This CDR3 region has 14 residues. The ends lost 8 bases at V and 0 bases at J; junction bases unmatched: 7. The germline V gene encodes CDR1 LNHDA and CDR2 SQIVND (reference sequence). This CDR3 is CASAWDYLSYEQYF. The CDR3 nucleotides are TGTGCCAGTGCGTGGGACTACCTCTCCTACGAGCAGTACTTC. Together with reference TRBV19 and TRBJ2-7, the CDR3 gives the full variable domain: DGGITQSPKYLFRKEGQNVTLSCEQNLNHDAMYWYRQDPGQGLRLIYYSQIVNDFQKGDIAEGYSVSREKKESFPLTVTSAQKNPTAFYLCASAWDYLSYEQYFGPGTRLTVT.

This sequence joins TRBV4-3 and TRBJ2-1; TRBD2 matches at 12 bases. Trimming removed 1 base from V and 5 bases from J; junction bases left unmatched: 9. Germline lookup yields CDR1 LGHNA and CDR2 YSLEER. The CDR3 sequence is 18 residues long. The CDR3 here is CASSQVRPGLAGHNEQFF. As DNA, the CDR3 is TGCGCCAGCAGCCAAGTCCGCCCGGGACTAGCGGGTCACAATGAGCAGTTCTTC.

The CDR3 DNA reads as TGTGCCAGCAGCCAAGGGACAGGGGGTCCCTACGAGCAGTACTTC. Translated: CASSQGTGGPYEQYF. The V gene is TRBV4-2, the J gene TRBJ2-7, with TRBD1 matching over 10 bases. Germline loops: CDR1 LGHNA, CDR2 YNFKEQ. V shed 1 base and J 2 bases; nucleotides not matched to a gene: 2. There are 15 residues in the CDR3.

The rearrangement joins TRBV11-2 to TRBJ1-3, with D unclear. Trimming pared 1 base from V and 4 bases from J, leaving 8 bases between. Germline loops: CDR1 SGHAT, CDR2 FQNNGV. This CDR3 has 14 amino acids. CDR3 residues: CASSLVPVGNTIYF. For the CDR3, the DNA is TGTGCCAGCAGCTTAGTGCCAGTCGGAAACACCATATATTTT.